This TCR beta chain was profiled in a study of metastatic and nonmetastatic thyroid tumors. TCRdb called clones again from the PCR reads with MiXCR. Of around 50,000 clones in the sample, roughly 30% were seen once. This clone was detected many times. None of the patients had undergone any treatment ahead of thyroid surgery. Germline V CDR1 and CDR2: MNHEY, SVGEGT. Trimming removed 3 bases from V and 6 bases from J; junction bases left unmatched: 4. The CDR3 has 14 amino acids. Material: blood. V gene TRBV6-2 or TRBV6-3 combines with J gene TRBJ2-2, with TRBD2 identical over 7 bases. The sequence derives from a female donor with papillary thyroid cancer or a benign thyroid nodule (not recorded which). Some clones in this sample may be carry-over from other donors' samples. CDR3 loop: CASSYAGEAGELFF. The CDR3 DNA follows: TGTGCCAGCAGTTATGCGGGAGAGGCCGGGGAGCTGTTTTTT.